Below, one T cell receptor beta chain is given with its context. No antigen is known for it. No base quality information exists; no much larger clone differs at one position. The data stem from a study of shared clonotypes between healthy human individuals (dated by TCRdb to 2019 to 2021). Concerning the study at large: The cohort comprised two women and three men aged 18 to 49 years. Between about 0.85 and 10 billion PBMCs per donor were obtained by leukapheresis. Different laboratories and diverse techniques were used to prepare libraries and sequence TCR repertoires, to increase sequencing depth and limit assay-specific biases. For each donor, CD4 naive and CD4 memory were each run on three plates, CD8 naive on two plates, and CD8 memory on one plate. The study deeply sequenced blood TCR repertoires of about 5 healthy adults to estimate repertoire size and the extent of clonotype sharing between individuals.

CDR1 PRHDT and CDR2 FYEKMQ are derived from the germline V gene (reference sequence). The germline ends are 13 bases apart after V is trimmed by 0 bases and J by 2 bases. The CDR3 numbers 16 residues from cysteine through phenylalanine. Only the CDR3 DNA is retained, 48 bases long and in frame from the first base. Paper-wide results and their limitations: When a handful of donors were compared, the shared fraction of clonotypes was roughly 4.8% for naive CD4, approximately 3.5% for naive CD8, 2% to 2.5% for memory CD4, and roughly 0.43% for memory CD8. Based on pairwise subsampling, the degree of clonotype sharing among donors was expected to be affected by sequencing depth. Higher generation probabilities were observed for clonotypes shared by all four sorted-subset donors than for non-shared clonotypes. Only blood was sampled, and tissue TCR repertoires likely differ from those in blood. Larger estimated clonotype richness was generally found for naive subsets than for memory subsets. Because the study included only a small number of donors, the genetic and exposure-history diversity represented was limited. Incomplete sequencing was indicated by rarefaction of sorted-subset datasets, despite the large sequencing depth.

CD8 naive samples consisted of CD45RO-negative cells that were positively selected for CCR7, yielding a CD45RA+CCR7+ population without TemRA cells. Healthy HIV-negative adults with no recently reported acute infections or vaccinations were included as donors. Every donor was a Caucasian adult living in Nashville, Tennessee, USA. Blood was collected by leukapheresis, and PBMCs were isolated by Ficoll-Histopaque density gradient centrifugation and then cryopreserved in liquid nitrogen vapor phase. Analytical flow cytometry was used to check the purity and quantity of every magnetically sorted T cell population. Genomic DNA was isolated from each sorted fraction and quantified by UV absorbance on a Nanodrop 2000c. Using the deep immunoSEQ assay, multiplex PCR amplified TCR CDR3 regions from genomic DNA. Genomic DNA extracted from each cell subset was distributed evenly over all wells of several immunoSEQ 96-well plates, and each plate served as one replicate. For sorted subsets, roughly 190 ng of genomic DNA, equivalent to about 30,000 T cell genomes, went into each replicate PCR. Purified libraries were measured with a Qubit 3.0 fluorometer, size-checked on a Bioanalyzer 2100, and measured again with the KAPA Library Quantification kit. A separate single-read 150-cycle Illumina NextSeq 550 flow cell was used to sequence each immunoSEQ 96-well plate. Regarding the original processing steps: Because the immunoSEQ output included only junctional sequences and no quality scores, the filtering could not be the same as the filtering used for full-length reads. To assign V/J genes and CDR3, sequences were annotated against IMGT germline references using PyIR, a Python wrapper for IgBLAST v1.9. Reads were removed for weak V/J assignments (E-value above 1e-6), missing CDR3, stop codons, out-of-frame junctions, or ambiguous translated residues. V3J clonotypes were defined as sequences sharing the same inferred V gene, J gene, and CDR3 amino acid sequence. Percentage overlap between repertoires was calculated by dividing the number of shared unique clonotypes by the size of the smaller repertoire. Repertoire richness was assessed with RTK rarefaction, the Chao1 estimator, and Recon v2.1 estimates of unobserved clonotypes. Generation probabilities were computed with OLGA for all TCRbeta clonotypes obtained by the gDNA method from a few donors. TCRdb re-hosts the immuneACCESS table, in-frame sequences only. Its copies lack some clones; in the studies checked, an unresolved V gene accounts for under half of them, and the cause for the rest is not known. The D gene and trimming were derived from the DNA, and the V and J assignments and clone size from that table. Here the sample has about 2.1 million clones; 93% occur a single time. The ten largest clones represent less than 2% of the sample.

Material: naive CD8+ T cells from PBMCs. The sample's cell subset or site label, decoded: CD45RA+CCR7+. The chain was built from TRBV13 and TRBJ1-2, with TRBD1 perhaps the D gene, on 6 matching bases. This TCR was sampled from a man in his late teens or twenties in good health. Some clones in this sample may be carry-over from other donors' samples. The CDR3 sequence is CASSLGARGGNYGYTF. The bases read TGTGCCAGCAGCTTAGGCGCTAGGGGGGGAAACTATGGCTACACCTTC.